The entry below gives a single T cell receptor beta chain sequence along with its context. The target antigen is unknown. This CDR3 has 16 amino acids. After removal of 0 bases from V and 1 base from J, the junction contained 7 bases not matched to a gene. CDR1 is DFQATT, CDR2 SNEGSKA, per germline (reference sequence). TCRdb reanalysed the RT-PCR reads using MiXCR and keeps one entry per CDR3 protein. Seen here are over 450,000 distinct CDR3 sequences, 10% to 15% observed once, and the top ten hold about an eighth. This sample stems from a study of response to subunit inactivated influenza vaccine. Study-wide findings and caveats: Seasonal influenza vaccination, on each occasion, was suggested by the authors to recruit few new T cells.

Here the sequenced sample was PBMCs from blood, taken about 40 days after vaccination. This TCR was recovered from a man aged 45-65 years who received an inactivated influenza vaccine. V and J are TRBV20-1 and TRBJ2-5, with 8 bases that match TRBD2. CDR3 sequence reads: CSARDLGRGAQETQYF. The CDR3 DNA reads as TGCAGTGCTAGAGATCTAGGGCGGGGGGCCCAAGAGACCCAGTACTTC.